Each of the 11 T cell receptor beta chains below was sequenced from the same sample in a study of shared clonotypes between healthy human individuals. Clones were sequenced by immunoSEQ multiplex PCR, and TCRdb holds only the in-frame ones, with some missing. The sample consists of 550,000 to 800,000 clones, less than 95% of them appearing once. The sample comprised memory CD8+ T cells from PBMCs. Subset denoted: CD45RO+ cells pooled with CCR7-negative TemRA cells. The source of these receptors is a man between 18 and 35 years old in good health. Some clones in this sample may be carry-over from other donors' samples.

The chain employs TRBV4-1 and TRBJ1-2, with 7 nucleotides matching TRBD1. The V and J ends lost 3 bases and 7 bases, in that order; junction bases with no gene match: 5. The CDR3 length is 13 residues. From germline, CDR1 is MGHRA and CDR2 YSYEKL. CDR3 sequence reads: CASSQTGWGGYTF. DNA for the CDR3: TGCGCCAGCAGCCAGACAGGGTGGGGTGGCTACACCTTC.

The V gene is TRBV4-1, the J gene TRBJ1-2; no reliable D call. The germline CDR1 and CDR2 sequences are MGHRA and YSYEKL. The CDR3 is made up of 14 amino acids. Trimming pared 2 bases from V and 4 bases from J, leaving 11 bases between. CDR3 sequence reads: CASSQLKYSYGYTF. The CDR3, as DNA: TGCGCCAGCAGCCAACTCAAATACAGCTATGGCTACACCTTC.

CDR3 in DNA: TGTGCCATCAGTTCCCCGGCTGACTCTGGAAACACCATATATTTT. It specifies CAISSPADSGNTIYF. This sequence joins TRBV10-3 and TRBJ1-3; D unresolved. Germline-derived CDR1 and CDR2 are ENHRY and SYGVKD. Trimming left V 5 bases short and J 0 bases short, with 11 bases between. The CDR3 is 15 amino acids.

V and J are TRBV7-9 and TRBJ2-3; 7 nucleotides line up with TRBD2. Looked up from germline, CDR1 is SEHNR and CDR2 is FQNEAQ (reference sequence). The CDR3 is 16 amino acids. Unmatched junction bases numbered 16, after V lost 5 bases and J lost 8 bases. CDR3 sequence (DNA): TGTGCCAGCAGCCCCGGTGGTAGCGGGCCCTTAGGTACGCAGTATTTT. Translating it yields CASSPGGSGPLGTQYF.

This rearrangement joins TRBV28 to TRBJ1-2; TRBD1 aligns across 9 bases. This CDR3 contains 17 residues. In germline, CDR1 is MDHEN, CDR2 SYDVKM. Trimming took 3 bases from V and 3 from J; bases not matched to a gene: 11. The CDR3 DNA reads TGTGCCAGCAGTTTCTTACGTACAGGGGGCAGCGACTATGGCTACACCTTC. Translation: CASSFLRTGGSDYGYTF.

The chain links TRBV11-1 to TRBJ1-3; D gene ambiguous. Deletions cut 1 base from V and 4 bases from J, with 14 bases between. This CDR3 is built from 16 residues. Germline V lookup: CDR1 SGHAT, CDR2 FQDESV (reference sequence). CDR3 protein: CASSLVRTADGNTIYF. The CDR3 DNA sequence: TGTGCCAGCAGCTTAGTCCGGACTGCGGACGGAAACACCATATATTTT.

This clone was picked up one time. This chain connects TRBV28 to TRBJ1-5; D may be TRBD1 (5 bases). With 3 bases removed from V and 4 bases from J, the gap between germline ends came to 13 bases. The V gene's germline CDR1 is MDHEN and CDR2 SYDVKM. This CDR3 has 15 amino acids. This CDR3 reads CASSFNLGVNQPQHF. The CDR3 DNA is TGTGCCAGCAGTTTCAACCTAGGGGTGAATCAGCCCCAGCATTTT.

About this clone: Other DNA sequences from this sample encode an identical CDR3 as well. CDR3 in amino acids: CASSVASADTQYF. The CDR3 nucleotides read TGTGCCAGCAGCGTAGCTAGCGCAGATACGCAGTATTTT. The chain has TRBV9 and TRBJ2-3; possibly TRBD2 for D (6 bases). Trimming cost V 0 bases and J 4 bases, with 6 bases left between them. The CDR3 spans 13 residues. Germline V gene sequence: CDR1 SGDLS, CDR2 YYNGEE. The full variable domain, its missing parts supplied by reference TRBV9 and TRBJ2-3, is DSGVTQTPKHLITATGQRVTLRCSPRSGDLSVYWYQQSLDQGLQFLIQYYNGEERAKGNILERFSAQQFPDLHSELNLSSLELGDSALYFCASSVASADTQYFGPGTRLTVL.

To note about this clone: Other nucleotide sequences from this sample produce the same CDR3. V is TRBV28 and J is TRBJ1-5; 10 bases fit TRBD1. This CDR3 has 15 residues. V was pared by 1 base and J by 6 bases, with 3 bases of the junction left unmatched. The germline V gene encodes CDR1 MDHEN and CDR2 SYDVKM. Written as DNA, the CDR3 is TGTGCCAGCAGTTTATTCGGACAGGGGGGTCAGCCCCAGCATTTT. Translating gives CASSLFGQGGQPQHF.

The rearrangement uses TRBV7-8 and TRBJ1-2, with 7 nucleotides matching TRBD1. The CDR3 length is 14 residues. Trimming removed 5 bases from V and 8 bases from J; junction bases left unmatched: 11. Germline V gene data show CDR1 as SGHVS and CDR2 as FQNEAQ. The CDR3 sequence is CASSGTQGRRGYTF. The DNA of the CDR3 is TGTGCCAGCAGCGGAACACAGGGGCGCCGGGGCTACACCTTC. The variable domain in full, completed from reference TRBV7-8 and TRBJ1-2, reads GAGVSQSPRYKVAKRGQDVALRCDPISGHVSLFWYQQALGQGPEFLTYFQNEAQLDKSGLPSDRFFAERPEGSVSTLKIQRTQQEDSAVYLCASSGTQGRRGYTFGSGTRLTVV.

The V gene is TRBV27, the J gene TRBJ2-1, with D possibly TRBD2 on 5 matching bases. Germline values: CDR1 MNHEY, CDR2 SMNVEV (reference sequence). V lost 4 bases, J lost 9 bases, and 16 bases lay in between. The CDR3 loop spans 14 amino acids. CDR3 protein: CASSSPTGNGEQFF. The CDR3 DNA reads TGTGCCAGCAGTTCCCCCACCGGGAACGGTGAGCAGTTCTTC.